Below are 24 T cell receptor beta chains sequenced from a single sample in a study of blood T cell repertoires in COVID-19. The protocol was immunoSEQ multiplex PCR, while the TCRdb copy is restricted to in-frame clones and leaves out a portion. The table includes approximately 220,000 clones, approximately 81% detected once. The sample taken for sequencing was PBMCs or T cells enriched from blood (not recorded which). All receptors come from a man aged 35 to 55 who had recovered from COVID-19.

This sequence joins TRBV4-2 and TRBJ2-5; 13 nucleotides match TRBD2. From germline, CDR1 is LGHNA and CDR2 YNFKEQ. V shed 3 bases and J 3 bases; nucleotides not matched to a gene: 16. The CDR3 covers 20 residues. CDR3: CASSHGAGGGLAGVEETQYF. As DNA, the CDR3 is TGTGCCAGCAGCCATGGGGCAGGGGGAGGACTAGCGGGAGTGGAAGAGACCCAGTACTTC.

This chain links TRBV6-1 with TRBJ1-5, with D tentatively TRBD1 (5 bases). V was shortened by 3 bases and J by 0 bases, with 15 bases between the two germline ends. The CDR3 runs 17 residues. Per the germline V gene, CDR1 is MNHNS and CDR2 is SASEGT. CDR3 sequence: CASSDDPDTYSNQPQHF. The CDR3 region has the DNA TGTGCCAGCAGTGACGATCCGGACACTTATAGCAATCAGCCCCAGCATTTT.

The genes are TRBV3-1 (or the pseudogene TRBV3-2) and TRBJ1-6; D not certain. From germline, CDR1 is LGHDT and CDR2 YNNKEL (reference sequence). The CDR3 extends over 13 amino acids. V lost 4 bases and J lost 7, with 8 bases in between. The CDR3 loop is CASSRAINSPLHF. The CDR3 DNA is TGTGCCAGCAGCCGAGCCATAAATTCACCCCTCCACTTT.

This clone occurred once. J is TRBJ2-3 and V is TRBV19; the D is unclear. V lost 1 base and J lost 2, with 10 bases in between. The germline CDR1 and CDR2 sequences are LNHDA and SQIVND (reference sequence). There are 15 residues in the CDR3. The CDR3 nucleotides read TGTGCCAGTAGTATAGCGCACATCTCCACAGATACGCAGTATTTT. Encoded protein: CASSIAHISTDTQYF.

The rearrangement uses TRBV5-1 and TRBJ2-4; D is perhaps TRBD2 (6 bases). V lost 0 bases to trimming and J lost 0 bases, with 13 bases between them. CDR1 and CDR2 from the germline V gene are SGHRS and YFSETQ. The CDR3 contains 17 residues. DNA of the CDR3: TGCGCCAGCAGCTTGGACTCCCGGGAGCTAGCCAAAAACATTCAGTACTTC. Translated: CASSLDSRELAKNIQYF.

V gene TRBV5-1 combines with J gene TRBJ2-5, with 8 bases aligning to TRBD1. The J segment lost 1 base and the V segment lost 4 bases, leaving 6 bases of the junction unmatched. The length of the CDR3 is 15 residues. Germline CDR1 reads SGHRS; CDR2 reads YFSETQ. The CDR3 protein is CASSMDRVGQETQYF. CDR3 in DNA: TGCGCCAGCAGCATGGACAGGGTAGGCCAAGAGACCCAGTACTTC.

The chain combines TRBV28 with TRBJ1-1; perhaps TRBD1 as D (6 bases). The CDR3 runs 14 residues. V was shortened by 3 bases and J by 3 bases, with 11 bases between the two germline ends. Germline assignment: CDR1 MDHEN and CDR2 SYDVKM. This chain's CDR3 is CASSFEGDYTEAFF. The CDR3 coding sequence is TGTGCCAGCAGTTTTGAGGGGGATTACACTGAAGCTTTCTTT.

This rearrangement joins TRBV6-2 or TRBV6-3 to TRBJ1-2; no firm D call. The CDR3 sequence is 14 residues long. Germline V gene data show CDR1 as MNHEY and CDR2 as SVGEGT. Deletions cut 0 bases from V and 6 bases from J, with 11 bases between. In nucleotides, the CDR3 is TGTGCCAGCAGTTACTCTAGCCAGTTCGATGGCTACACCTTC. It is translated as CASSYSSQFDGYTF.

This sequence joins TRBV6-1 and TRBJ1-6; 7 positions agree with TRBD1. V shed 2 bases, J shed 6 bases, and the junction held 4 bases outside the gene matches. The CDR3 is 15 residues long. The germline CDR1 and CDR2 sequences are MNHNS and SASEGT. The CDR3 reads CASSERTGVNSPLHF. CDR3 bases: TGTGCCAGCAGTGAACGGACAGGCGTTAATTCACCCCTCCACTTT.

The chain links TRBV13 to TRBJ1-2, with 8 bases matching TRBD1. Germline V lookup: CDR1 PRHDT, CDR2 FYEKMQ (reference sequence). This CDR3 region has 14 residues. V lost 4 bases and J lost 6; bases outside the gene matches: 7. The CDR3 loop reads CASSSQGARDGYTF. The CDR3 nucleotides read TGTGCCAGCAGCTCTCAGGGGGCGCGGGATGGCTACACCTTC.

The V and J genes are TRBV6-5 and TRBJ2-5; no clear D. Trimming removed 8 bases from V and 2 bases from J, with 9 bases in between. The CDR3 has 12 amino acids. Germline lookup yields CDR1 MNHEY and CDR2 SVGAGI. CDR3 DNA: TGTGCCAGCGGGCCCAGGCAAGAGACCCAGTACTTC. It yields the protein CASGPRQETQYF.

The chain combines TRBV5-4 with TRBJ2-7; TRBD2 agrees at 10 bases. The V gene's germline CDR1 is SGHNT and CDR2 YYREEE (reference sequence). Trimming removed 0 bases from V and 5 bases from J; junction bases left unmatched: 8. The CDR3 sequence is 16 residues long. CDR3 in amino acids: CASSLDLAGAWDEQYF. CDR3 nucleotides: TGTGCCAGCAGCTTGGATCTAGCGGGAGCCTGGGACGAGCAGTACTTC.

A single count supports this clone. V and J are TRBV27 and TRBJ1-1, with D possibly being TRBD1 (5 bases). Germline V gene sequence: CDR1 MNHEY, CDR2 SMNVEV (reference sequence). Trimming pared 3 bases from V and 1 base from J, leaving 12 bases between. There are 15 residues in the CDR3. This CDR3 is CASSFQGISNTEAFF. The CDR3 nucleotides are TGTGCCAGCAGTTTTCAGGGTATATCGAACACTGAAGCTTTCTTT.

This clone was seen just once. The chain has TRBV19 and TRBJ2-7; unclear D gene. The V gene lost 5 bases and the J gene lost 0 bases, with 11 bases spanning the gap. From germline, CDR1 is LNHDA and CDR2 SQIVND (reference sequence). The CDR3 extends over 14 amino acids. CDR3 DNA: TGTGCCAGTAGTGGTTCCCAGGACTCCTACGAGCAGTACTTC. Translation gives CASSGSQDSYEQYF.

This clone was counted once. The chain is built from TRBV6-1 and TRBJ1-5; perhaps TRBD1 as D (6 bases). With 1 base removed from V and 0 bases from J, the gap between germline ends came to 13 bases. CDR1 MNHNS and CDR2 SASEGT come from the germline V gene. The CDR3 has 17 amino acids. CDR3 DNA sequence: TGTGCCAGCAGTGAAGAGGGACACCAAATTAGCAATCAGCCCCAGCATTTT. Encoded protein: CASSEEGHQISNQPQHF.

The V gene is TRBV19, the J gene TRBJ2-3; 9 nucleotides line up with TRBD2. This CDR3 spans 15 amino acids. J gave up 1 base and V 1 base, and 0 bases lay outside the gene matches. The V gene's germline CDR1 is LNHDA and CDR2 SQIVND (reference sequence). CDR3 sequence reads: CASSIVAGGTDTQYF. The CDR3 DNA reads TGTGCCAGTAGTATAGTAGCGGGAGGCACAGATACGCAGTATTTT.

This chain uses TRBV7-6 with TRBJ1-5; D possibly corresponds to TRBD1 (5 bases). The V gene's germline CDR1 is SGHVS and CDR2 FNYEAQ. The CDR3 covers 14 residues. The V and J ends lost 3 bases and 7 bases respectively, with 13 bases between them. The CDR3 loop reads CASSLDLGGQPQHF. CDR3 DNA sequence: TGTGCCAGCAGCTTGGACCTCGGGGGACAGCCCCAGCATTTT.

This chain connects TRBV5-1 to TRBJ2-2; 8 nucleotides line up with TRBD1. Trimming removed 1 base from V and 0 bases from J; junction bases left unmatched: 2. Germline loops: CDR1 SGHRS, CDR2 YFSETQ. The CDR3 is 16 residues long. The CDR3 DNA reads TGCGCCAGCAGCTTGCCGGGACAGGCGAACACCGGGGAGCTGTTTTTT. Its translation: CASSLPGQANTGELFF.

The genes are TRBV21-1 and TRBJ2-1; TRBD1, the table's D call, was not compared with the DNA. TRBV21-1 is labeled a pseudogene. This CDR3 has 16 amino acids. The CDR3 DNA is TGTGCCAGCAGCAGGGACAGGGGGCCCCCTTACAATGAGCAGTTCTTC. It encodes CASSRDRGPPYNEQFF.

V is TRBV6-2 or TRBV6-3 and J is TRBJ1-5; TRBD1 aligns across 7 bases. This CDR3 spans 14 amino acids. After removal of 5 bases from V and 4 bases from J, the junction contained 5 bases not matched to a gene. The germline V gene encodes CDR1 MNHEY and CDR2 SVGEGT. CDR3 coding DNA: TGTGCCAGCAGTCGGGACAGTTCAAATCAGCCCCAGCATTTT. It encodes CASSRDSSNQPQHF.

The V gene is TRBV7-8, the J gene TRBJ2-1, with D maybe TRBD2 (6 bases). The germline V gene has CDR1 SGHVS and CDR2 FQNEAQ. This CDR3 has 15 amino acids. The ends were cut back, 1 base at V and 5 bases at J, with 12 bases in the middle. The CDR3 DNA follows: TGTGCCAGCAGCTTAGGGCGGAGGGGCCACAATGAGCAGTTCTTC. This codes for CASSLGRRGHNEQFF.

This clone was observed a single time. This sequence joins TRBV30 and TRBJ2-7, with 8 bases that match TRBD1. CDR3 length equals 13 residues. Germline values: CDR1 GTSNPN, CDR2 SVGIG (reference sequence). The V and J ends lost 2 bases and 6 bases, in that order; junction bases with no gene match: 6. CDR3 in DNA: TGTGCCTGGAGTCGAGACAGGGGTGGCGAGCAGTACTTC. Amino acid sequence: CAWSRDRGGEQYF. Filled out from reference TRBV30 and TRBJ2-7, the complete variable domain reads SQTIHQWPATLVQPVGSPLSLECTVEGTSNPNLYWYRQAAGRGLQLLFYSVGIGQISSEVPQNLSASRPQDRQFILSSKKLLLSDSGFYLCAWSRDRGGEQYFGPGTRLTVT.

The chain uses TRBV7-9 and TRBJ2-7; D gene ambiguous. CDR1 and CDR2 from the germline V gene are SEHNR and FQNEAQ (reference sequence). The V gene lost 5 bases and the J gene lost 3 bases, with 8 bases spanning the gap. The CDR3 spans 12 residues. CDR3 in DNA: TGTGCCAGCAGCCCAGATGACTACGAGCAGTACTTC. This codes for CASSPDDYEQYF.

The chain has TRBV28 and TRBJ2-7; 11 nucleotides agree with TRBD2. The CDR3 extends over 16 amino acids. Germline assignment: CDR1 MDHEN and CDR2 SYDVKM. The J segment lost 7 bases and the V segment lost 1 base, leaving 9 bases of the junction unmatched. The CDR3 is CASSLYTSGSTREQYF. CDR3 coding DNA: TGTGCCAGCAGTTTATATACTAGCGGGAGTACGAGGGAGCAGTACTTC.